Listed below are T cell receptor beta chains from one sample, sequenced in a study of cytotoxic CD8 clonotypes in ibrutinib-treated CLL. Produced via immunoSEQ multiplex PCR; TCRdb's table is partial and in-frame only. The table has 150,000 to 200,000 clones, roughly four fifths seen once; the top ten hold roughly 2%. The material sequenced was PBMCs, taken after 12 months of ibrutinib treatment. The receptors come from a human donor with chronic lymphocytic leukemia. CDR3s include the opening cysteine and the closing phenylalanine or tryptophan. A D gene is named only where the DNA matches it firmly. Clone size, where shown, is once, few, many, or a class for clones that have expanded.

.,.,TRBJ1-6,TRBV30,CAWRGQYNSPLHF,TGTGCCTGGAGAGGTCAATATAATTCACCCCTCCACTTT
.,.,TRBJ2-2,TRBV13,CASSLTRLGNTGELFF,TGTGCCAGCAGCTTAACCCGATTGGGGAACACCGGGGAGCTGTTTTTT
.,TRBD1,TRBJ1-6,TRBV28,CASKGGWGQGESPLHF,TGTGCCAGCAAAGGGGGCTGGGGCCAGGGGGAATCACCCCTCCACTTT
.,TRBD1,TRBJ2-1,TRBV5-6,CASSWDRDRGNNEQFF,TGTGCCAGCAGCTGGGACCGGGACAGAGGAAACAATGAGCAGTTCTTC
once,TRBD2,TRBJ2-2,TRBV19,CASSIEGTSGRVTGELFF,TGTGCCAGTAGTATAGAAGGTACTAGCGGGAGAGTCACCGGGGAGCTGTTTTTT
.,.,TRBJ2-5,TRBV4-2,CASRRDGGYNHQETQYF,TGTGCCAGCCGCCGGGACGGAGGCTATAACCATCAAGAGACCCAGTACTTC
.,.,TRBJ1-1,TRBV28,CASSPPRSGRPEAFF,TGTGCCAGCAGTCCTCCTCGTTCAGGGCGGCCTGAAGCTTTCTTT
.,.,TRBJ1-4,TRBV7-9,CASSSDSLPEKLFF,TGTGCCAGCAGCTCAGACAGCCTTCCTGAAAAACTGTTTTTT
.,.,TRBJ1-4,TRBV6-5,CASSYSILEKLFF,TGTGCCAGCAGTTACTCGATCTTAGAAAAACTGTTTTTT
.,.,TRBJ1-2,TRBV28,CASSLNSGSLF,TGTGCCAGCAGTTTAAATTCAGGGAGTCTCTTC
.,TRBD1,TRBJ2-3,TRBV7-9,CASSRAGTGLRDTQYF,TGTGCCAGCAGCCGGGCCGGGACAGGGCTGAGAGATACGCAGTATTTT
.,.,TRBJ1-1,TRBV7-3,CASSLAHRNTEAFF,TGTGCCAGCAGCTTAGCCCACAGGAACACTGAAGCTTTCTTT
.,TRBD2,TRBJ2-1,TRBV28,CASSFSGRTNEQFF,TGTGCCAGCAGTTTTAGCGGGCGAACGAATGAGCAGTTCTTC
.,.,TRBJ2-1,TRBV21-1,CASSQQCKREVGSHEQFF,TGTGCCAGTTCACAGCAGTGTAAACGGGAGGTGGGCTCACATGAGCAGTTCTTC
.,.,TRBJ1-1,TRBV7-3,CASSSSPGVEAFF,TGTGCCAGCAGCTCCTCTCCCGGGGTTGAAGCTTTCTTT
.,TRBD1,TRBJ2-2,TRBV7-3,CASSQDRGSTGELFF,TGTGCCAGCAGCCAGGACAGGGGTTCCACCGGGGAGCTGTTTTTT
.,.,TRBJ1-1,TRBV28,CASSLSGLGGAFF,TGTGCCAGCAGTTTATCGGGACTAGGGGGAGCTTTCTTT
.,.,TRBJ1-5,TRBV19,CASSPKGYSNQPQHF,TGTGCCAGTAGTCCAAAAGGGTATAGCAATCAGCCCCAGCATTTT
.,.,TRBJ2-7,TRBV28,CASSRQASFNYEQYF,TGTGCCAGCAGCCGACAGGCTTCGTTCAACTACGAGCAGTACTTC
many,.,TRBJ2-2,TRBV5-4,CASSLAGAGTGELFF,TGTGCCAGCAGCTTGGCGGGGGCCGGCACCGGGGAGCTGTTTTTT
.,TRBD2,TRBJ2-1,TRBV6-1,CASRSAGGFHEQFF,TGTGCCAGCAGATCAGCGGGAGGCTTTCATGAGCAGTTCTTC
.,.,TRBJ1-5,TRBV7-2,CASREHGAQPQHF,TGTGCCAGCAGAGAACACGGGGCGCAGCCCCAGCATTTT